This passage covers 8 T cell receptor beta chains from one sample sequenced in a study of blood T cell repertoires in COVID-19. The protocol was immunoSEQ multiplex PCR, while the TCRdb copy is restricted to in-frame clones and leaves out a portion. The sample gives about 210,000 clones, approximately 81% of which show up once; about 10% is in the top ten. Sequenced material: peripheral blood. Receptors originate from a woman aged 80 or over with COVID-19, enrolled during active disease.

This clone was picked up one time. This sequence joins TRBV28 and TRBJ2-7; 8 positions match TRBD1. With 6 bases clipped from V and 5 bases from J, the junction kept 6 bases outside the gene matches. The germline CDR1 and CDR2 sequences are MDHEN and SYDVKM. The CDR3 runs 13 residues. The CDR3 loop reads CASRGTGRDEQYV. CDR3 bases: TGTGCCAGCAGGGGGACAGGTAGGGACGAGCAGTACGTC.

In this sample, this clone turned up once. The V gene is TRBV28, the J gene TRBJ1-4, with TRBD1 identical over 7 bases. Germline CDR1 and CDR2: MDHEN and SYDVKM. CDR3 length: 16 amino acids. V was clipped by 3 bases and J by 8 bases; unmatched bases: 12. CDR3 DNA sequence: TGTGCCAGCAGTTTTTTTAGGGGGCGATTGGGAGAAAAACTGTTTTTT. Residues: CASSFFRGRLGEKLFF.

CDR3 sequence reads: CASSAGQLNTEAFF. The CDR3 coding sequence is TGTGCCAGTAGTGCGGGACAGCTGAACACTGAAGCTTTCTTT. J is TRBJ1-1 and V is TRBV19, with 7 bases identical to TRBD1. The CDR3 has 14 amino acids. Germline CDR1 and CDR2: LNHDA and SQIVND (reference sequence). The V gene end was trimmed by 5 bases and the J gene end by 0 bases; junction bases not matched to a gene: 3.

The chain employs TRBV5-8 and TRBJ2-1, with 9 bases fitting TRBD1. The germline V gene encodes CDR1 SGHTS and CDR2 YDEGEE. This CDR3 contains 14 residues. J was trimmed by 7 bases and V by 5 bases; bases with no gene match: 7. CDR3 in DNA: TGTGCCAGCAGAACGGACAGGGGAGGGAATGAGCAGTTCTTC. It specifies CASRTDRGGNEQFF.

This chain connects TRBV19 to TRBJ2-1; 9 nucleotides match TRBD2. Trimming cost V 6 bases and J 7 bases; bases outside gene matches: 10. CDR3 length: 15 amino acids. The germline gives CDR1 LNHDA, CDR2 SQIVND (reference sequence). As DNA, the CDR3 is TGTGCCAGTAGAGCCAGCGGGGGGCTTTCTAATGAGCAGTTCTTC. This encodes CASRASGGLSNEQFF.

The V and J genes are TRBV19 and TRBJ2-2; maybe TRBD1 (6 bases). The CDR3 extends over 16 amino acids. Per the germline V gene, CDR1 is LNHDA and CDR2 is SQIVND (reference sequence). Trimming cost V 3 bases and J 5 bases, with 16 bases left between them. CDR3 protein: CASSISGVGWTGELFF. The CDR3 DNA sequence: TGTGCCAGTAGTATTTCAGGGGTTGGATGGACCGGGGAGCTGTTTTTT.

The gene calls are TRBV2 and TRBJ1-4; D call uncertain. The CDR3 runs 13 residues. The ends were cut back, 6 bases at V and 3 bases at J, with 8 bases in the middle. The germline V gene encodes CDR1 SNHLY and CDR2 FYNNEI. The CDR3 DNA follows: TGTGCCAGCAGGGCGGAGGCTAATGAAAAACTGTTTTTT. Translating it yields CASRAEANEKLFF.

The chain has TRBV7-9 and TRBJ2-3; no firm D call. Germline V lookup: CDR1 SEHNR, CDR2 FQNEAQ (reference sequence). The V end was cut by 2 bases, the J end by 4 bases, with 4 bases between. This CDR3 has 12 amino acids. CDR3 protein: CASSLSSDTQYF. The CDR3 DNA is TGTGCCAGCAGCTTAAGCTCAGATACGCAGTATTTT.